This TCR beta chain was obtained from a study of blood T cell repertoires in COVID-19. Study background: In each case, the material was cDNA or gDNA derived from T cells, B-cell-depleted T cells, or PBMCs.

Sequencing used immunoSEQ multiplex PCR; TCRdb keeps in-frame clones, though not all of them. The data contain approximately 120,000 clones, 75% to 90% of them singletons. Cohorts were determined from participant-reported clinical history. Germline V gives CDR1 KGHSH, CDR2 LQKENI. The CDR3 contains 14 residues. V shed 6 bases, J shed 4 bases, and the junction held 2 bases outside the gene matches. V and J are TRBV18 and TRBJ2-7; 14 bases match TRBD2. This TCR was sampled from a man between 25 and 39 years old who had recovered from COVID-19. Sequencing was performed on PBMCs or T cells enriched from blood (not recorded which). Here the CDR3 DNA reads TGTGCCAGCTCGCGGACTAGCGGGAGGTACGAGCAGTACTTC. Protein product: CASSRTSGRYEQYF. The variable domain in full, with the rest retrieved from reference TRBV18 and TRBJ2-7, is NAGVMQNPRHLVRRRGQEARLRCSPMKGHSHVYWYRQLPEEGLKFMVYLQKENIIDESGMPKERFSAEFPKEGPSILRIQQVVRGDSAAYFCASSRTSGRYEQYFGPGTRLTVT.